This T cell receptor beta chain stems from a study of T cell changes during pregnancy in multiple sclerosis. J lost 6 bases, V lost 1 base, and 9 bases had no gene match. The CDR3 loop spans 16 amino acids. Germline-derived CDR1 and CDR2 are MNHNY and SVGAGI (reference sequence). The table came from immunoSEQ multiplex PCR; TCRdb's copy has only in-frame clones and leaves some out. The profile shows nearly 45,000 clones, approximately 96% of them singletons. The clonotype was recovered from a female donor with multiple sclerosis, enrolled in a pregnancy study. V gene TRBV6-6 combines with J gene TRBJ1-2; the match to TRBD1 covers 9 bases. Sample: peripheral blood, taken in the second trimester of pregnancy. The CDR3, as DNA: TGTGCCAGCAGTTACTACACCGGGACAGGGAAGAATGGCTACACCTTC. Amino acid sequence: CASSYYTGTGKNGYTF.